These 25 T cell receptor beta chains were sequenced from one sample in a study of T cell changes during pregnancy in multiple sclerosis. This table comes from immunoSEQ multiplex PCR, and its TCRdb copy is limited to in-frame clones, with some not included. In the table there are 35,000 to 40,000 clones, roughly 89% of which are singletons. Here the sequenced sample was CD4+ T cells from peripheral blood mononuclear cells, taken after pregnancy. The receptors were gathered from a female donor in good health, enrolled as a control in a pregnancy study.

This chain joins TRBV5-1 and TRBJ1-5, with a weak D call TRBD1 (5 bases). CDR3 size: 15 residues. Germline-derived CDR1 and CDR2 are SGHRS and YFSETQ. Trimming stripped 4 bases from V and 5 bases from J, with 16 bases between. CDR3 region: CASSPRGELDQPQHF. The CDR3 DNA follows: TGCGCCAGCAGCCCACGGGGGGAATTGGATCAGCCCCAGCATTTT.

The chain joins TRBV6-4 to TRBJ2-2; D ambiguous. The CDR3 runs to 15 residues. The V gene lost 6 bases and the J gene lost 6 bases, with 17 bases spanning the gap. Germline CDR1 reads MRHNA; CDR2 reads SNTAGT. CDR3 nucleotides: TGTGCCAGCAGCCCTACGGTTCTGGTGGCCGGGGAGCTGTTTTTT. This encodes CASSPTVLVAGELFF.

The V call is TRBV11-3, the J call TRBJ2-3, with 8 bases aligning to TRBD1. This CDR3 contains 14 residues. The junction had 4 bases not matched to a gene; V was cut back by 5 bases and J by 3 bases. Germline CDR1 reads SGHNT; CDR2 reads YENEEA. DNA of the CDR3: TGTGCCAGCAGCGGACAGGGCCTGACAGATACGCAGTATTTT. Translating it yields CASSGQGLTDTQYF.

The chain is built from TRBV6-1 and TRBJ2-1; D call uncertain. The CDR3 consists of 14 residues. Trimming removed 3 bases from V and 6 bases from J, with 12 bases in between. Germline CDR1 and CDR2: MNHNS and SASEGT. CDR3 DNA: TGTGCCAGCAGTGAGAGTCATCCGGGCAATGAGCAGTTCTTC. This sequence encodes CASSESHPGNEQFF.

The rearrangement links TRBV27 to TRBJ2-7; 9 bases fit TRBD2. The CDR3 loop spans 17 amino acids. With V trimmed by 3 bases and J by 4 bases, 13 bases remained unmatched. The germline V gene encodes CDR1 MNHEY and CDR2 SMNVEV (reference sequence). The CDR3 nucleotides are TGTGCCAGCAGTTTCCGGTCCGGGACTAGCTTTAGTTACGAGCAGTACTTC. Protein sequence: CASSFRSGTSFSYEQYF.

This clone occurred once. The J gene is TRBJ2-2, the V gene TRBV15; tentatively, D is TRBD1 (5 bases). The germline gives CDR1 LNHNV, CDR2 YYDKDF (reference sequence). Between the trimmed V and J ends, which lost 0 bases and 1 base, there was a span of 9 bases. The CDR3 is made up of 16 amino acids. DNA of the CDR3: TGTGCCACCAGCAGAGATAGGCAGGGGAACACCGGGGAGCTGTTTTTT. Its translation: CATSRDRQGNTGELFF.

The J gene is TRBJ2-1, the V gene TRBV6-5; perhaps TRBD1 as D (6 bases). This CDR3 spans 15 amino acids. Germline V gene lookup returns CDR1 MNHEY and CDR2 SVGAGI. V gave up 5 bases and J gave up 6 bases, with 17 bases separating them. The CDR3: CASSTLDSVLNEQFF. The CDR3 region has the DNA TGTGCCAGCAGTACCCTGGACAGTGTTCTCAATGAGCAGTTCTTC.

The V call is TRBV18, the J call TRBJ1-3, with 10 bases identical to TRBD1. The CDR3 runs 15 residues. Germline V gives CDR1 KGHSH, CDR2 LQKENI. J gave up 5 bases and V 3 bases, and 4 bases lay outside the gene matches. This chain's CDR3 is CASSPDRGLRNTIYF. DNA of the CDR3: TGTGCCAGCTCACCCGACAGGGGGCTGAGAAACACCATATATTTT.

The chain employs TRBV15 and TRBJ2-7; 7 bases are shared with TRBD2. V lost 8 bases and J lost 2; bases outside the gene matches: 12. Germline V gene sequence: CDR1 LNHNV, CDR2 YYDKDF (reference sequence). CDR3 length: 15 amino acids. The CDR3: CATAPQWGGTYEQYF. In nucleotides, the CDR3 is TGTGCCACCGCCCCACAGTGGGGGGGAACCTACGAGCAGTACTTC. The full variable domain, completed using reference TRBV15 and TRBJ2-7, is DAMVIQNPRYQVTQFGKPVTLSCSQTLNHNVMYWYQQKSSQAPKLLFHYYDKDFNNEADTPDNFQSRRPNTSFCFLDIRSPGLGDTAMYLCATAPQWGGTYEQYFGPGTRLTVT.

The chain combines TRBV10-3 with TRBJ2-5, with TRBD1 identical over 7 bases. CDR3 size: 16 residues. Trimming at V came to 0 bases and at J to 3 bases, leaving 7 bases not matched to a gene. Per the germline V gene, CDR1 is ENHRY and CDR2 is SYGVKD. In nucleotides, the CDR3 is TGTGCCATCAGTGAGTCGGCAGGGGGAATTGAAGAGACCCAGTACTTC. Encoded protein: CAISESAGGIEETQYF.

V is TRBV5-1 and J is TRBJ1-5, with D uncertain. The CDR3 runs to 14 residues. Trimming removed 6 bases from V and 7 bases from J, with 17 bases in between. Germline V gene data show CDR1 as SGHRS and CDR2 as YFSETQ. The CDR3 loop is CASKEGMSGQPQHF. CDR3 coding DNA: TGCGCCAGCAAGGAGGGAATGTCAGGACAGCCCCAGCATTTT.

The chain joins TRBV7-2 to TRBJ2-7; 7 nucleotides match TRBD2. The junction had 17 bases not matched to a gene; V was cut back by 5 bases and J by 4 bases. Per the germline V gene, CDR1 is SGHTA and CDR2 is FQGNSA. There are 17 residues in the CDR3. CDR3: CASSAWGEGRFRYEQYF. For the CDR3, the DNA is TGTGCCAGCAGCGCCTGGGGGGAGGGGCGTTTTAGGTACGAGCAGTACTTC.

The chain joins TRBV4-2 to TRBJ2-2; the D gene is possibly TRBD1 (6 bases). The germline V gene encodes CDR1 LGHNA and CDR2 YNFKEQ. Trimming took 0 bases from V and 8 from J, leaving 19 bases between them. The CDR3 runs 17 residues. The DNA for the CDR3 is TGTGCCAGCAGCCAAGATACCCCGCGGACAGCGATTGGGGAGCTGTTTTTT. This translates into CASSQDTPRTAIGELFF.

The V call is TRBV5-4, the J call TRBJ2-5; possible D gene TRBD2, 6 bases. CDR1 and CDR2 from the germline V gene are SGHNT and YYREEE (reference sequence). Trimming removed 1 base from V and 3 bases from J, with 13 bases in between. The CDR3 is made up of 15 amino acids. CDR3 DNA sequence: TGTGCCAGCAGCTTGCCGGCAGGCGGGGAAGAGACCCAGTACTTC. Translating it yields CASSLPAGGEETQYF. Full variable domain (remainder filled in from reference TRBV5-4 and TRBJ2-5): ETGVTQSPTHLIKTRGQQVTLRCSSQSGHNTVSWYQQALGQGPQFIFQYYREEENGRGNFPPRFSGLQFPNYSSELNVNALELDDSALYLCASSLPAGGEETQYFGPGTRLLVL.

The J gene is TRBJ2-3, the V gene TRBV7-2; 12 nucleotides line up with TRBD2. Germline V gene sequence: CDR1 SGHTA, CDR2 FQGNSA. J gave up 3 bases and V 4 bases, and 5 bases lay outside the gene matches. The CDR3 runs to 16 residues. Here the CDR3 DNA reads TGTGCCAGCAGCTCGAACGGACTAGCGGGAACAGATACGCAGTATTTT. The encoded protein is CASSSNGLAGTDTQYF.

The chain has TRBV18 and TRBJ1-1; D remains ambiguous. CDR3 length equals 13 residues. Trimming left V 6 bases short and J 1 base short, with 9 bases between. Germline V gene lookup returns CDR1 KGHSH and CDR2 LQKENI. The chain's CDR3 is CASSLKRNTEAFF. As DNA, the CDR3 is TGTGCCAGCTCCCTGAAGAGGAACACTGAAGCTTTCTTT.

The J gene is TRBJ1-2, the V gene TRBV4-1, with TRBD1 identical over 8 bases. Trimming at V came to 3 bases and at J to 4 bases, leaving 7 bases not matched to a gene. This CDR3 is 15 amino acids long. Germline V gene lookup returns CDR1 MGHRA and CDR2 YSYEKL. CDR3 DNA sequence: TGCGCCAGCAGCCAGATTGAACAGGGGGGCTATGGCTACACCTTC. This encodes CASSQIEQGGYGYTF.

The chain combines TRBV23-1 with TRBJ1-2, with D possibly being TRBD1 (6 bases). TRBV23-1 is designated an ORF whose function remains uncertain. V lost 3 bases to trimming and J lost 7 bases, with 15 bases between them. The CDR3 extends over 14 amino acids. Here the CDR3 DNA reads TGCGCCAGCAGTCAGGGAGGGGGGGCGCGTGGCTACACCTTC. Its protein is CASSQGGGARGYTF.

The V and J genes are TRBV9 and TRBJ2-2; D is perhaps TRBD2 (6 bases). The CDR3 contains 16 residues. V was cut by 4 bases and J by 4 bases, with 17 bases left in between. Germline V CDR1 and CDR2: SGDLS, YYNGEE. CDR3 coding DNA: TGTGCCAGCAGCCAAACTAGCTACTCGACCACCGGGGAGCTGTTTTTT. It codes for CASSQTSYSTTGELFF.

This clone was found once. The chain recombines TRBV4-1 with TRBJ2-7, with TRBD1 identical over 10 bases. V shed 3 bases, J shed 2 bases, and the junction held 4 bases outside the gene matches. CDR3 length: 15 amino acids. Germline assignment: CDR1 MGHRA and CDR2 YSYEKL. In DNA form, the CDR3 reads TGCGCCAGCAGCCACCTTGGACAGGGGGCCTACGAGCAGTACTTC. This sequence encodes CASSHLGQGAYEQYF.

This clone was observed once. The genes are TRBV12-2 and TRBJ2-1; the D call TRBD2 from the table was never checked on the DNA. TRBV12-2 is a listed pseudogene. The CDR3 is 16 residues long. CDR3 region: CASRVDLAGVHNEQFF. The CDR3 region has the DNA TGTGCAAGTCGCGTCGACCTAGCGGGAGTCCACAATGAGCAGTTCTTC.

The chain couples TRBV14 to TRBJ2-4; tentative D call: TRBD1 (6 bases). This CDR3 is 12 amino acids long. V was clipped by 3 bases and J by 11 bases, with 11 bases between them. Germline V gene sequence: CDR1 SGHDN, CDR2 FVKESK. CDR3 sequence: CASSQDRKVQYF. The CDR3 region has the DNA TGTGCCAGCAGCCAGGACAGAAAGGTTCAGTACTTC.

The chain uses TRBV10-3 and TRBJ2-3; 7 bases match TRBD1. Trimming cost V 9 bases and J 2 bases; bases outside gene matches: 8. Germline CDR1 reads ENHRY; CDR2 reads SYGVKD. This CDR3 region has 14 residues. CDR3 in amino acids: CAINKGGNTDTQYF. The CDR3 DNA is TGTGCCATTAACAAAGGGGGCAACACAGATACGCAGTATTTT.

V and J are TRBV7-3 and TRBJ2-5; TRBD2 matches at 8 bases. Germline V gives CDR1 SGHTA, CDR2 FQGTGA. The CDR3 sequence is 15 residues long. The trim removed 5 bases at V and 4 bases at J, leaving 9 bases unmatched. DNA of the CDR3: TGTGCCAGCAGCCCCAGCCGAGCGGGAGTAGAGACCCAGTACTTC. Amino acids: CASSPSRAGVETQYF.

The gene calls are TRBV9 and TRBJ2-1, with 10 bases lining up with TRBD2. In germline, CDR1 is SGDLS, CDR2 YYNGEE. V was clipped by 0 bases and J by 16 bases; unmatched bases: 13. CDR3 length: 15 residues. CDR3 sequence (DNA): TGTGCCAGCAGCGTAGCTCAGCATGCAGCGGGGGGGCTATTCTTC. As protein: CASSVAQHAAGGLFF. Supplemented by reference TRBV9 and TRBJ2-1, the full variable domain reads DSGVTQTPKHLITATGQRVTLRCSPRSGDLSVYWYQQSLDQGLQFLIQYYNGEERAKGNILERFSAQQFPDLHSELNLSSLELGDSALYFCASSVAQHAAGGLFFGPGTRLTVL.